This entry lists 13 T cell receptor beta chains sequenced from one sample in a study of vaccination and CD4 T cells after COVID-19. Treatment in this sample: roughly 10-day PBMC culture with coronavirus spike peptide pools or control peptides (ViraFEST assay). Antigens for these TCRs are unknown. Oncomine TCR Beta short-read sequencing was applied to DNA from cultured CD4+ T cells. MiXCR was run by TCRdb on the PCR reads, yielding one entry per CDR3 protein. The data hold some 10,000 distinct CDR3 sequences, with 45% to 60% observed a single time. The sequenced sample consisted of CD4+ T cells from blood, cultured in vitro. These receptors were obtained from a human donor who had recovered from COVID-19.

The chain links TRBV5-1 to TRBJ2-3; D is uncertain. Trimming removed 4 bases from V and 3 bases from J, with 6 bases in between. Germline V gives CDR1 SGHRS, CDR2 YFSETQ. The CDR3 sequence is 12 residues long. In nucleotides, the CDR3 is TGCGCCAGCAGCCGAGAAACAGATACGCAGTATTTT. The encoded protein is CASSRETDTQYF.

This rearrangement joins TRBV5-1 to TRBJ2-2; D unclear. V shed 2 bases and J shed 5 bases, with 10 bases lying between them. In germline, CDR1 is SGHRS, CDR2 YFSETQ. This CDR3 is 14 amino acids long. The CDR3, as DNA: TGCGCCAGCAGCTTAAATACCGGGACCGGGGAGCTGTTTTTT. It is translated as CASSLNTGTGELFF.

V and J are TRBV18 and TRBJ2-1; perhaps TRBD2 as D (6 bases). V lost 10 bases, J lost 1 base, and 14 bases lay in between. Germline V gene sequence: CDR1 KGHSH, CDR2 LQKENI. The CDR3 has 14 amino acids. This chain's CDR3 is CATRGASSYNEQFF. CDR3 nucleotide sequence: TGTGCCACGCGCGGGGCCTCTTCCTACAATGAGCAGTTCTTC.

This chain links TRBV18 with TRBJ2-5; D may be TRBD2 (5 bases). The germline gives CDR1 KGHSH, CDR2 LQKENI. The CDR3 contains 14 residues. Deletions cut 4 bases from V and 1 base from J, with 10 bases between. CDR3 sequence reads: CASSLPGSQETQYF. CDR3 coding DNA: TGTGCCAGCTCACTCCCGGGGTCCCAAGAGACCCAGTACTTC.

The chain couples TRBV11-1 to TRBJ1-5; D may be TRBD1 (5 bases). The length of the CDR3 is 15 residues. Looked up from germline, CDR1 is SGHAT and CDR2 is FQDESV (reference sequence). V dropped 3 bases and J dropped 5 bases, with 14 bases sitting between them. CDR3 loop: CASSLGSGGYQPQHF. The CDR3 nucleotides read TGTGCCAGCAGCTTGGGGTCGGGGGGGTATCAGCCCCAGCATTTT. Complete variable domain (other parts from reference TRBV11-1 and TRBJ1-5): EAEVAQSPRYKITEKSQAVAFWCDPISGHATLYWYRQILGQGPELLVQFQDESVVDDSQLPKDRFSAERLKGVDSTLKIQPAELGDSAMYLCASSLGSGGYQPQHFGDGTRLSIL.

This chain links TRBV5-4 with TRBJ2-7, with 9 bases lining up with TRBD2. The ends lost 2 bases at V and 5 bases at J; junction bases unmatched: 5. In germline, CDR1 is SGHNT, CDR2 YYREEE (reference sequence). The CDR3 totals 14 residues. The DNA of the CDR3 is TGTGCCAGCAGCTTAGGAGCGGGGGGAGACGAGCAGTACTTC. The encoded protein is CASSLGAGGDEQYF.

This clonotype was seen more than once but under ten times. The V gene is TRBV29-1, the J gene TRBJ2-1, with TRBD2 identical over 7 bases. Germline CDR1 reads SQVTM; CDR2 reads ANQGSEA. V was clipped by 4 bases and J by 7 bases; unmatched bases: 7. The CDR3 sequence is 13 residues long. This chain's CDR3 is CSVGLARWNEQFF. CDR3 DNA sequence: TGCAGCGTTGGACTAGCAAGGTGGAATGAGCAGTTCTTC.

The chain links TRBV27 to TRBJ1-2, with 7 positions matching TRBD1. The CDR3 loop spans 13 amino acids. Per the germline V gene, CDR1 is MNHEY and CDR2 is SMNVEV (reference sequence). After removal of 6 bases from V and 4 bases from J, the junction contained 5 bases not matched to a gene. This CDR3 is CASSRQGGYGYTF. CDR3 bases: TGTGCCAGCAGCCGACAGGGAGGCTATGGCTACACCTTC.

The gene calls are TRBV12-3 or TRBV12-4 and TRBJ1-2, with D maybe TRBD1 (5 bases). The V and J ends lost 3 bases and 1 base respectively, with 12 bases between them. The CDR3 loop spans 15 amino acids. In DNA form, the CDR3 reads TGTGCCAGCAGTTTGGGGACGATTGATAACTATGGCTACACCTTC. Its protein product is CASSLGTIDNYGYTF.

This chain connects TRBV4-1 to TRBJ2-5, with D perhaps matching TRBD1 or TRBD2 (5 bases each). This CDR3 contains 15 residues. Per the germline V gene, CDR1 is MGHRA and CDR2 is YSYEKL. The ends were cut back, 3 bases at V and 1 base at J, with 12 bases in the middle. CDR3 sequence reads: CASSHHGTTQETQYF. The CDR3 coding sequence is TGCGCCAGCAGCCACCATGGGACGACCCAAGAGACCCAGTACTTC.

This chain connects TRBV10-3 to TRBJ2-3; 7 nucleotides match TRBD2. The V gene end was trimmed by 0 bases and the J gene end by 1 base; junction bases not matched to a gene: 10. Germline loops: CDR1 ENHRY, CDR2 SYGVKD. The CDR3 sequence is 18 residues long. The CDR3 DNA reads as TGTGCCATCAGTGAGTCCCCCGGGCGGGGGTCCCGCACAGATACGCAGTATTTT. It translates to CAISESPGRGSRTDTQYF.

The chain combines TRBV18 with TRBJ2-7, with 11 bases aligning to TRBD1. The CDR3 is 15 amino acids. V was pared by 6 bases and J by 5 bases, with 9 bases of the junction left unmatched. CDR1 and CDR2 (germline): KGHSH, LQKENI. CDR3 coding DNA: TGTGCCAGCTCCCCGGGACAGGGGGGGTTGAACGAGCAGTACTTC. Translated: CASSPGQGGLNEQYF.

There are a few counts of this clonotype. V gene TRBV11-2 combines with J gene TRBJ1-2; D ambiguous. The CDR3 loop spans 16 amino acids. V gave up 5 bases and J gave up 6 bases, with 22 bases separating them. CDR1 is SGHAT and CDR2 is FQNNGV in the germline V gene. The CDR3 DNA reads TGTGCCAGCAGCCCCCAAGGGTACAGCCACACTAATGGCTACACCTTC. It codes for CASSPQGYSHTNGYTF.